Shown below are 17 T cell receptor beta chains from a single sample sequenced in a study of Tregs in tolerant kidney transplant recipients. Some clones are missing from TCRdb's copy, which holds only in-frame ones; the method was immunoSEQ multiplex PCR. The sample records some 88,000 clones, roughly nine tenths being singletons. Material for sequencing was CD8+ T cells from blood. These receptors were taken from a human donor in good health.

The J gene is TRBJ2-2, the V gene TRBV4-2; the match to TRBD1 covers 8 bases. After removal of 5 bases from V and 0 bases from J, the junction contained 2 bases not matched to a gene. The CDR3 has 15 residues. Germline CDR1 is LGHNA and CDR2 is YNFKEQ. CDR3 bases: TGTGCCAGCAGCTTGGGACAGGCGAACACCGGGGAGCTGTTTTTT. This encodes CASSLGQANTGELFF.

The genes are TRBV4-1 and TRBJ2-3; D remains ambiguous. This CDR3 contains 13 residues. Germline values: CDR1 MGHRA, CDR2 YSYEKL. Trimming cost V 1 base and J 6 bases, with 8 bases left between them. CDR3 DNA: TGCGCCAGCAGCCAAGTGATATCCGATACGCAGTATTTT. Translating gives CASSQVISDTQYF.

This chain joins TRBV7-8 and TRBJ2-2; a weak D match, TRBD2 (7 bases). Germline V lookup: CDR1 SGHVS, CDR2 FQNEAQ. The CDR3 length is 15 residues. The V and J ends lost 5 bases and 5 bases respectively, with 15 bases between them. The CDR3 reads CASSPEGGTTGELFF. In DNA, the CDR3 is TGTGCCAGCAGCCCCGAGGGGGGGACTACCGGGGAGCTGTTTTTT.

J is TRBJ1-5 and V is TRBV19; tentative D call: TRBD1 (5 bases). The germline V gene has CDR1 LNHDA and CDR2 SQIVND (reference sequence). V was clipped by 3 bases and J by 3 bases, with 15 bases between them. This CDR3 is built from 16 residues. The CDR3 nucleotides read TGTGCCAGTAGTATGGGGACCGAGGGTTTCAATCAGCCCCAGCATTTT. This gives the protein CASSMGTEGFNQPQHF.

The chain employs TRBV7-9 and TRBJ1-2, with a possible D match to TRBD1 (5 bases). Deletions cut 5 bases from V and 8 bases from J, with 21 bases between. There are 15 residues in the CDR3. The germline gives CDR1 SEHNR, CDR2 FQNEAQ (reference sequence). The CDR3 here is CASSEGWPGKGGYTF. DNA for the CDR3: TGTGCCAGCAGCGAGGGTTGGCCAGGGAAGGGCGGCTACACCTTC. The variable domain in full, completed from reference TRBV7-9 and TRBJ1-2, reads DTGVSQNPRHKITKRGQNVTFRCDPISEHNRLYWYRQTLGQGPEFLTYFQNEAQLEKSRLLSDRFSAERPKGSFSTLEIQRTEQGDSAMYLCASSEGWPGKGGYTFGSGTRLTVV.

This chain uses TRBV2 with TRBJ2-2; no reliable D call. CDR1 SNHLY and CDR2 FYNNEI come from the germline V gene. With 7 bases removed from V and 0 bases from J, the gap between germline ends came to 9 bases. The CDR3 totals 14 residues. The CDR3 DNA sequence: TGTGCCAGCAAGGCACAACCGAACACCGGGGAGCTGTTTTTT. This sequence encodes CASKAQPNTGELFF.

The chain uses TRBV7-9 and TRBJ1-1; 7 nucleotides agree with TRBD1. The CDR3 runs to 15 residues. The germline V gene encodes CDR1 SEHNR and CDR2 FQNEAQ (reference sequence). V trimming: 5 bases; J trimming: 5 bases; junction bases outside the gene matches: 11. This CDR3 reads CASSPPQTGQTEAFF. As DNA, the CDR3 is TGTGCCAGCAGCCCCCCCCAGACAGGGCAAACTGAAGCTTTCTTT.

The chain joins TRBV25-1 to TRBJ2-5; 7 nucleotides align to TRBD2. This CDR3 has 14 amino acids. Germline trimming cut 7 bases from V and 3 bases from J; bases unmatched to any gene: 8. Germline CDR1 reads MGHDK; CDR2 reads SYGVNS. CDR3 protein: CASTPGEGEETQYF. The DNA for the CDR3 is TGTGCCAGCACGCCGGGGGAGGGTGAAGAGACCCAGTACTTC.

In DNA form, the CDR3 reads TGTGCCAGCAAGGAGGACACGTCACGATACAATGAGCAGTTCTTC. This translates into CASKEDTSRYNEQFF. The chain combines TRBV2 with TRBJ2-1; D may be TRBD1 or TRBD2 (5 bases each). The length of the CDR3 is 15 residues. V shed 7 bases and J shed 4 bases, with 17 bases lying between them. Germline-derived CDR1 and CDR2 are SNHLY and FYNNEI.

The chain employs TRBV7-9 and TRBJ1-1; D may be TRBD1 (6 bases). The CDR3 contains 14 residues. V was cut by 6 bases and J by 4 bases, with 15 bases left in between. Germline CDR1 reads SEHNR; CDR2 reads FQNEAQ (reference sequence). The CDR3 loop reads CASSPVRGSTEAFF. Here the CDR3 DNA reads TGTGCCAGCAGTCCAGTTAGGGGGTCCACTGAAGCTTTCTTT.

V gene TRBV19 combines with J gene TRBJ1-3, with 7 bases matching TRBD1. The CDR3 is 15 amino acids. The J segment lost 9 bases and the V segment lost 6 bases, leaving 14 bases of the junction unmatched. Germline V gives CDR1 LNHDA, CDR2 SQIVND (reference sequence). CDR3 amino acids: CASSDRQGLSRTIYF. In DNA form, the CDR3 reads TGTGCCAGTAGCGATCGACAGGGCCTGAGTCGCACCATATATTTT.

J is TRBJ1-2 and V is TRBV19; D unresolved. Germline V gives CDR1 LNHDA, CDR2 SQIVND (reference sequence). V shed 5 bases and J shed 3 bases, with 16 bases lying between them. There are 15 residues in the CDR3. CDR3 loop: CASSVLRWAYYGYTF. The CDR3 DNA reads TGTGCCAGTAGTGTCCTCCGATGGGCCTACTATGGCTACACCTTC.

Remarks on this clone: Other DNA sequences from this sample encode an identical CDR3 as well. The CDR3, as DNA: TGTGCCAGCAGCGTAGGGGGCGGTACCTACGAGCAGTACTTC. Its protein is CASSVGGGTYEQYF. The gene calls are TRBV9 and TRBJ2-7; TRBD1 might be the D (5 bases). This CDR3 spans 14 amino acids. V lost 0 bases and J 2 bases, leaving 9 bases between the germline ends. The germline V gene encodes CDR1 SGDLS and CDR2 YYNGEE.

The sample holds a few counts of this clone. The CDR3 is CASSATSGSTDTQYF. CDR3 in DNA: TGTGCCAGCAGTGCTACTAGCGGATCCACAGATACGCAGTATTTT. The V call is TRBV6-1, the J call TRBJ2-3, with 8 positions matching TRBD2. V shed 4 bases, J shed 2 bases, and the junction held 5 bases outside the gene matches. The CDR3 consists of 15 residues. Germline V gene data show CDR1 as MNHNS and CDR2 as SASEGT.

The CDR3, as DNA: TGTGCCAGTAGGTCACTCCGGGCCCTGATATCTGAAGCTTTCTTT. Protein sequence: CASRSLRALISEAFF. The chain uses TRBV19 and TRBJ1-1; D gene uncertain. CDR3 length: 15 amino acids. V shed 6 bases and J shed 6 bases, with 20 bases lying between them. Germline V CDR1 and CDR2: LNHDA, SQIVND (reference sequence).

This clone showed up just once. The rearrangement links TRBV11-2 to TRBJ2-7; TRBD1 is a possible D gene (5 bases). The germline gives CDR1 SGHAT, CDR2 FQNNGV. V dropped 1 base and J dropped 9 bases, with 7 bases sitting between them. The CDR3 loop spans 11 amino acids. CDR3 protein: CASSLGGGQYF. The CDR3 DNA is TGTGCCAGCAGCTTAGGGGGCGGGCAGTACTTC.

The chain carries TRBV11-2 and TRBJ2-7; D remains unclear. This CDR3 is built from 14 residues. CDR1 and CDR2 (germline): SGHAT, FQNNGV. V was trimmed by 0 bases and J by 2 bases, leaving 8 bases between them. The CDR3 region is CASSLDVGTYEQYF. The CDR3 nucleotides are TGTGCCAGCAGCTTAGACGTCGGTACCTACGAGCAGTACTTC. The complete variable domain, with remaining parts taken from reference TRBV11-2 and TRBJ2-7, reads EAGVAQSPRYKIIEKRQSVAFWCNPISGHATLYWYQQILGQGPKLLIQFQNNGVVDDSQLPKDRFSAERLKGVDSTLKIQPAKLEDSAVYLCASSLDVGTYEQYFGPGTRLTVT.